The 4 T cell receptor beta chains given below trace back to one sample, sequenced in a study of T cells expressing NK-cell markers. Reprocessing the 5' RACE reads, TCRdb reports a single entry for every CDR3 protein and omits DNA. The ten most abundant clones cover about 4% of a sample with over 250,000 distinct CDR3 sequences. Sequenced material: blood T cells: a sorted CD56 or NKG2C T cell subset, CD4+ or CD8+ T cells, or bulk PBMC T cells (not recorded which). The receptors originated from a woman aged 18-69 years in good health.

The V call is TRBV7-2, the J call TRBJ2-3; the D call from TCRdb, TRBD1, cannot be confirmed without DNA. The CDR3 sequence is 17 residues long. Germline CDR1 and CDR2: SGHTA and FQGNSA. This CDR3 reads CASSWASGGKRTDTQYF.

The chain is built from TRBV20-1 and TRBJ2-5; TCRdb's D call, TRBD1, is unchecked because there is no DNA. CDR3 length equals 14 residues. Per germline, CDR1 DFQATT and CDR2 SNEGSKA (reference sequence). The CDR3 sequence: CSAKTPGRQETQYF.

The V call is TRBV20-1, the J call TRBJ1-2; TCRdb reports TRBD1, a call that lacks DNA to check it against. CDR3 length: 13 residues. Looked up from germline, CDR1 is DFQATT and CDR2 is SNEGSKA (reference sequence). The CDR3 region is CSARDRGNRGYTF.

The genes are TRBV6-5 and TRBJ1-3; TCRdb's D call of TRBD1 is untestable without DNA. The CDR3 contains 18 residues. CDR1 MNHEY and CDR2 SVGAGI come from the germline V gene. CDR3 residues: CASSYSRTGTGAGNTIYF.